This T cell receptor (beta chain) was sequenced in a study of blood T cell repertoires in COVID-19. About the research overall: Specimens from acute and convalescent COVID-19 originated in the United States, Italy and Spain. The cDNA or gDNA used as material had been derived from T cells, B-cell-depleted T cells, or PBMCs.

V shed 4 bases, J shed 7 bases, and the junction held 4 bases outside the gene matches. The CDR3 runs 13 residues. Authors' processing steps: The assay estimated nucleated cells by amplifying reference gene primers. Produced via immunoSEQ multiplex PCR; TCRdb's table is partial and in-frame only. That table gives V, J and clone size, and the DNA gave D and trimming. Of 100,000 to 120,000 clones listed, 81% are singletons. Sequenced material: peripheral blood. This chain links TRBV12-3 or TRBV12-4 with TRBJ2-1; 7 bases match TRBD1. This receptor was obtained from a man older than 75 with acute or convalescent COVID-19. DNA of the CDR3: TGTGCCAGCAGTTCCCAGACAGGGAATGAGCAGTTCTTC. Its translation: CASSSQTGNEQFF.